The clone carrying this T cell receptor beta chain was recorded at least ten times. The data stem from a study of molecular identifiers for immune sequencing clone quantification. Germline lookup yields CDR1 GTSNPN and CDR2 SVGIG (reference sequence). The CDR3 sequence is 15 residues long. Unmatched junction bases numbered 3, after V lost 0 bases and J lost 0 bases. TCRdb processed the PCR reads anew with MiXCR; each CDR3 protein has one entry. The sample carries hundreds of thousands of distinct CDR3 sequences, about 22% recorded once. This TCR derives from a human donor in good health. Some libraries in this study had Jurkat cell RNA spiked in. Sequencing was done on a sample of naive CD8+ T cells from blood, with Jurkat cell RNA spiked in. Noted subset: FACS-sorted CD8+CD4-CCR7+CD45RA+ naive T cells. The chain has TRBV30 and TRBJ2-3; TRBD2 matches 7 bases. The CDR3 DNA is TGTGCCTGGAGTGTACGACTAGCTAGCACAGATACGCAGTATTTT. This codes for CAWSVRLASTDTQYF. The full variable domain, rest sourced from reference TRBV30 and TRBJ2-3, is SQTIHQWPATLVQPVGSPLSLECTVEGTSNPNLYWYRQAAGRGLQLLFYSVGIGQISSEVPQNLSASRPQDRQFILSSKKLLLSDSGFYLCAWSVRLASTDTQYFGPGTRLTVL.